This T cell receptor beta chain originates from a study of immune characteristics of hereditary and idiopathic chronic pancreatitis. Study-level points and caveats: No patients had chronic pancreatitis due to alcohol use. Both chronic pancreatitis groups had higher TCRbeta diversity and lower clonality than controls.

Sequencing used immunoSEQ multiplex PCR; TCRdb keeps in-frame clones, though not all of them. The profile shows about 500 clones, about 63% of them singletons. About this clone: What it binds is not known.

The clonotype originates from a human donor who was a deceased organ donor serving as a healthy control. Sequenced sample: pancreas tissue.

The DNA for the CDR3 is TGTGCCAGTAGTACCCTTGCCGGGACAGGGGTCAATGAGCAGTTCTTC. It codes for CASSTLAGTGVNEQFF. V gene TRBV19 combines with J gene TRBJ2-1; 10 bases are shared with TRBD1. The trim removed 4 bases at V and 6 bases at J, leaving 9 bases unmatched. This CDR3 has 16 amino acids. Looked up from germline, CDR1 is LNHDA and CDR2 is SQIVND (reference sequence).